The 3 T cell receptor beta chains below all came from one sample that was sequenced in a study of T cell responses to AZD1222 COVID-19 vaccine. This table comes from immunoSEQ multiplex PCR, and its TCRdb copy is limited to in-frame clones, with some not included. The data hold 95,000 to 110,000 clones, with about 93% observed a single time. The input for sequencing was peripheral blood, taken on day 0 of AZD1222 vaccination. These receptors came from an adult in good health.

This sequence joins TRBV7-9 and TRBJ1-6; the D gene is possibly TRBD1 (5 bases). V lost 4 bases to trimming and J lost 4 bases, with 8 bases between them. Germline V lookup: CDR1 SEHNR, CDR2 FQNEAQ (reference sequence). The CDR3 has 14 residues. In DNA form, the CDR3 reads TGTGCCAGCAGCTCGACAGATTATAATTCACCCCTCCACTTT. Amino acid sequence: CASSSTDYNSPLHF. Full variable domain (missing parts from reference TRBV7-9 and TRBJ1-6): DTGVSQNPRHKITKRGQNVTFRCDPISEHNRLYWYRQTLGQGPEFLTYFQNEAQLEKSRLLSDRFSAERPKGSFSTLEIQRTEQGDSAMYLCASSSTDYNSPLHFGNGTRLTVT.

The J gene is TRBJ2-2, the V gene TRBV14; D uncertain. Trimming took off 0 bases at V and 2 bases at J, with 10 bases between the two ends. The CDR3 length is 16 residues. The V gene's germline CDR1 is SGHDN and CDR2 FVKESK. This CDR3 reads CASSQDVLLNTGELFF. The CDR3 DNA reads TGTGCCAGCAGCCAAGATGTCCTACTAAACACCGGGGAGCTGTTTTTT.

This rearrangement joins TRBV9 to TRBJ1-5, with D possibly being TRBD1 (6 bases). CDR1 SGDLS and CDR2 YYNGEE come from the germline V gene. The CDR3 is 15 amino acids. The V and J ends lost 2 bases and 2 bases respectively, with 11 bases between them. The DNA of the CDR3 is TGTGCCAGCAGCGTCGGGGGGCGAGGCAATCAGCCCCAGCATTTT. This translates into CASSVGGRGNQPQHF.